This T cell receptor (beta chain) appears in the sequencing data of a study of T-cell reconstitution after alpha-beta-depleted transplantation in children. TCRbeta library construction was performed incorporating unique molecular identifiers. TCRdb re-called the PCR reads with MiXCR, one entry per CDR3 protein. The sample carries fewer than 550,000 distinct CDR3 sequences, roughly 11% recorded once. This clonotype came up a few times. Sample: PBMCs from the stem cell graft donor, taken from the stem cell graft. The receptor comes from a human donor who donated a stem cell graft to a child with acute myeloid leukemia.

The DNA for the CDR3 is TGTGCCAGCACGAACGGACAGACTACAACTAATGAAAAACTGTTTTTT. Translated: CASTNGQTTTNEKLFF. J is TRBJ1-4 and V is TRBV2; possible D gene TRBD1, 6 bases. There are 16 residues in the CDR3. Germline CDR1 reads SNHLY; CDR2 reads FYNNEI. The V and J ends lost 7 bases and 0 bases respectively, with 15 bases between them.